A few counts support the clone carrying this TCR beta chain. Its specificity is not known. This sample is part of a study of response to subunit inactivated influenza vaccine. Study-wide points: Authors suggested few new T cells are recruited by each seasonal influenza vaccination.

The germline V gene has CDR1 DFQATT and CDR2 SNEGSKA (reference sequence). The V and J ends lost 3 bases and 3 bases respectively, with 11 bases between them. This CDR3 has 14 residues. Using its own MiXCR run on the RT-PCR reads, TCRdb lists one record per CDR3 protein. Of about 520,000 distinct CDR3 sequences listed, 25% are singletons. The TCR sequence derives from a man in his fifties who received an inactivated influenza vaccine. The specimen was CD4+ T cells sorted from PBMCs, collected more than 4 days after vaccination. The gene calls are TRBV20-1 and TRBJ1-4; TRBD1 is a possible D gene (6 bases). The CDR3 region is CSASLQGPNEKLFF. The CDR3 DNA reads as TGCAGTGCTAGCCTACAGGGCCCTAATGAAAAACTGTTTTTT.